This T cell receptor (beta chain) was recovered during a study of blood T cell repertoires in COVID-19. Background on the study: Both acute and convalescent COVID-19 samples were obtained from the United States, Italy and Spain. The cDNA or gDNA used as material had been derived from T cells, B-cell-depleted T cells, or PBMCs.

In the authors' methods: The assay estimated nucleated cells by amplifying reference gene primers. TCRdb's copy holds only in-frame clones and misses some; the assay was immunoSEQ multiplex PCR. That table gives V, J and clone size, and the DNA gave D and trimming. Here the sample spans about 220,000 clones, roughly 80% being singletons. Germline CDR1 reads SGHDT; CDR2 reads YYEEEE. V lost 4 bases and J 1 base, leaving 14 bases between the germline ends. The CDR3 totals 15 residues. Specimen: peripheral blood. This receptor was taken from a woman in her 70s with acute or convalescent COVID-19. The chain is built from TRBV5-6 and TRBJ1-1; no clear D gene. CDR3 in amino acids: CASSPSPKQNTEAFF. CDR3 DNA: TGTGCCAGCAGCCCTTCCCCGAAGCAGAACACTGAAGCTTTCTTT.